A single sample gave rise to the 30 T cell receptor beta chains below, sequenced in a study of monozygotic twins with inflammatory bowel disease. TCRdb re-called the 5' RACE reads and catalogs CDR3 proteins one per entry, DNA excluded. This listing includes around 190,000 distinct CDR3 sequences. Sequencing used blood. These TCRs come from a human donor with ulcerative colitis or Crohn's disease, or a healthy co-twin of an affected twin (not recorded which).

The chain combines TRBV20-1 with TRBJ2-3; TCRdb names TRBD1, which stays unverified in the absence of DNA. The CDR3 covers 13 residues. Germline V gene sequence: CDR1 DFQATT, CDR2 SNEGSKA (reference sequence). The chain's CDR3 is CSARVQGADTQYF.

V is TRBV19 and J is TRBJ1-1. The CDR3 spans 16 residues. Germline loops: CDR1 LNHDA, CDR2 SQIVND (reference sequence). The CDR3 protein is CASIPQRQGWNTEAFF.

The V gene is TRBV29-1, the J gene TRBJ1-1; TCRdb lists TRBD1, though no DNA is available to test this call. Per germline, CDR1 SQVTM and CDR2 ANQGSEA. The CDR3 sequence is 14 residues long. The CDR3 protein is CSVESAGGNTEAFF.

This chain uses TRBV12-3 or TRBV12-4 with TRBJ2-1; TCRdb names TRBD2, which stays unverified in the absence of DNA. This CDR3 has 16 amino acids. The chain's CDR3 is CASRSPGLASYNEQFF.

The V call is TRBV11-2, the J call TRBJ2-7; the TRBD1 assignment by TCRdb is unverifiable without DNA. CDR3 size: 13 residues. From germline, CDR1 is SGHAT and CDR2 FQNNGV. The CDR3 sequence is CASSTDRGYEQYF.

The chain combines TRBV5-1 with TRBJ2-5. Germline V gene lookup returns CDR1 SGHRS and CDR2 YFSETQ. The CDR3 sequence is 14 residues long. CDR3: CASRTIVTQETQYF.

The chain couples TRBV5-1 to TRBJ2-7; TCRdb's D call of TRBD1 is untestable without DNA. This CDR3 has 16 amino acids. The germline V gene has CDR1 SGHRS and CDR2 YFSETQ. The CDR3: CASSLIYRPSSYEQYF.

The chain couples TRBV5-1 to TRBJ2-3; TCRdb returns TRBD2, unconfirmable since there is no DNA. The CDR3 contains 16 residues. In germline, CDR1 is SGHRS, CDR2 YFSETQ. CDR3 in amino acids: CASSPGLAGPTDTQYF.

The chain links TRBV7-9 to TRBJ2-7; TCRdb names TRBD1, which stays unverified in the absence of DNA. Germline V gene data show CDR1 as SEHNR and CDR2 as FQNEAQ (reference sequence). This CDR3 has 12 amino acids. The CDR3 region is CASRGQTYEQYF.

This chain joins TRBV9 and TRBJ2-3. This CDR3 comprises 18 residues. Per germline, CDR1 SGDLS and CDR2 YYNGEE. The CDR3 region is CASSVAGAWRTISDTQYF. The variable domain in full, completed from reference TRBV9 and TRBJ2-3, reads DSGVTQTPKHLITATGQRVTLRCSPRSGDLSVYWYQQSLDQGLQFLIQYYNGEERAKGNILERFSAQQFPDLHSELNLSSLELGDSALYFCASSVAGAWRTISDTQYFGPGTRLTVL.

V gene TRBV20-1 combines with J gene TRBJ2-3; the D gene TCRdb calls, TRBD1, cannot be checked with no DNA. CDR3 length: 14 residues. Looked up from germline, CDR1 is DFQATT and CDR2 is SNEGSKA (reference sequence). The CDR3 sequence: CSSQGGQHSNTQYF.

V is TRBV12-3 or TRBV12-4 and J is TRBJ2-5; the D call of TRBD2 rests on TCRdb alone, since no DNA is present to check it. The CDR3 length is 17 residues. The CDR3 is CASSPPLAGAKQETQYF.

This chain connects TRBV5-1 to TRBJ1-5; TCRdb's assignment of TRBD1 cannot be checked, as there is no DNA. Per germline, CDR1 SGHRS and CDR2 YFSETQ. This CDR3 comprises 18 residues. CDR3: CASSLAIVRWGARQPQHF.

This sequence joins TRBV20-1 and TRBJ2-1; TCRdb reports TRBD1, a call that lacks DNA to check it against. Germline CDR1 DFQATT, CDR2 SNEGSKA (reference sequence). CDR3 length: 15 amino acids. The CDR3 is CSARSGTGVSNEQFF.

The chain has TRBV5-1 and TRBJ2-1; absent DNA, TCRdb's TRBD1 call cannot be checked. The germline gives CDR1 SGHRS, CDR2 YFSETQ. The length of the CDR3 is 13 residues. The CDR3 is CASSFTGGNEQFF.

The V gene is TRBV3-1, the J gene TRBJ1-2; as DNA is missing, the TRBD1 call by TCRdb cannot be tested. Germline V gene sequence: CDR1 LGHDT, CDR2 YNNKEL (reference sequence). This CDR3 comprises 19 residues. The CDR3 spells CASSQDVGTGGFVIYGYTF.

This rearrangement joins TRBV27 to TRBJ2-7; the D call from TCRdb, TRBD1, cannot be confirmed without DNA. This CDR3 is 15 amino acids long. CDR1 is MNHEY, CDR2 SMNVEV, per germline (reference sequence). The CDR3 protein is CASSLGQGPIYEQYF.

The CDR3 is CSARKEKGMLTEAFF. V gene TRBV20-1 combines with J gene TRBJ1-1. The CDR3 loop spans 15 amino acids. The germline CDR1 and CDR2 sequences are DFQATT and SNEGSKA (reference sequence).

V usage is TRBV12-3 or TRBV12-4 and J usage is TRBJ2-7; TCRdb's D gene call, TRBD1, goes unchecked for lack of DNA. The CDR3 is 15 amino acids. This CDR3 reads CASSFLAGQAYEQYF.

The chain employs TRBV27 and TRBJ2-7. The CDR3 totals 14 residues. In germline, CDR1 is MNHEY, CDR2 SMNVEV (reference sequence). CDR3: CASSQRLGPYEQYF.

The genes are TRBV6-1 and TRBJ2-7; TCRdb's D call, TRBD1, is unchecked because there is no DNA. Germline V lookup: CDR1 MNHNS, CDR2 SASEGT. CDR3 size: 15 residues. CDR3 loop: CATTTGGSNSYEQYF.

CDR3 loop: CASTSPSQGKEANEQFF. The V call is TRBV6-5, the J call TRBJ2-1; checking the TCRdb D call of TRBD2 is not possible without DNA. Germline CDR1 MNHEY, CDR2 SVGAGI. CDR3 length: 17 residues.

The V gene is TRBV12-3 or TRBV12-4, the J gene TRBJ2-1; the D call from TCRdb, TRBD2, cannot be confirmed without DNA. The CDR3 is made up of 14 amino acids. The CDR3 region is CASSRAGGINEQFF.

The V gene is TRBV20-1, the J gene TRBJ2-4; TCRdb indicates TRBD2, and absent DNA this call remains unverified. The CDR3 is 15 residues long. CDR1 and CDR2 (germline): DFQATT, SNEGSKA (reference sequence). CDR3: CSAKVGSRAKNIQYF.

CDR3 residues: CASSGQGGDTEAFF. The chain joins TRBV18 to TRBJ1-1; there is no DNA to check the TCRdb D call of TRBD1. There are 14 residues in the CDR3. Germline V gives CDR1 KGHSH, CDR2 LQKENI.

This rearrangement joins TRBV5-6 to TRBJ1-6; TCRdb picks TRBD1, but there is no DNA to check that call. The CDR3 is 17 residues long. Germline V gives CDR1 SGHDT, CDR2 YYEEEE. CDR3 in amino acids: CASSSPGHHLGESPLHF.

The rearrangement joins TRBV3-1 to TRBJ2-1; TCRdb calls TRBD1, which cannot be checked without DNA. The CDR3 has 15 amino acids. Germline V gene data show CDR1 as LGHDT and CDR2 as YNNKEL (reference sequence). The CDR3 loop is CASSQGQGSGNEQFF.

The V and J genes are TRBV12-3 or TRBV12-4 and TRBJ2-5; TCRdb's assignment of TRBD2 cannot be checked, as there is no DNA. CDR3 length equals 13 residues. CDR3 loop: CASTADSQETQYF.

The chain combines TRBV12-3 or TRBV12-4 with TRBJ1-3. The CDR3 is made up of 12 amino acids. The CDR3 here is CASHYSGNTIYF.

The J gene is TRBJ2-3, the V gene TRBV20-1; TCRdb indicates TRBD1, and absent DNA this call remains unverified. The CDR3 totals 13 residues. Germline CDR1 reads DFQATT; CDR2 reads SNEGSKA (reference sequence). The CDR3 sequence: CSGQDSSTDTQYF.